Below, 20 T cell receptor beta chains from the same sample are listed, as sequenced in a study of T cells of healthy individuals. MiXCR, applied by TCRdb to the 5' RACE reads, yields one record per CDR3 protein. The repertoire holds more than 60,000 distinct CDR3 sequences, with 15% to 20% as singletons. The receptors shown here come from a human donor in good health.

The chain uses TRBV27 and TRBJ1-1; 7 bases agree with TRBD1. The CDR3 covers 13 residues. Per germline, CDR1 MNHEY and CDR2 SMNVEV (reference sequence). The trim removed 6 bases at V and 4 bases at J, leaving 5 bases unmatched. The CDR3, as DNA: TGTGCCAGCAGGCCAGGGGGTAGCACTGAAGCTTTCTTT. This sequence encodes CASRPGGSTEAFF.

This clonotype was counted at least ten times. The chain couples TRBV7-9 to TRBJ1-3; D perhaps matches TRBD1 (6 bases). The CDR3 loop spans 17 amino acids. Germline V lookup: CDR1 SEHNR, CDR2 FQNEAQ (reference sequence). Trimming left V 4 bases short and J 0 bases short, with 16 bases between. Written as DNA, the CDR3 is TGTGCCAGCAGCTCCAGACGGGACACGAGCTCTGGAAACACCATATATTTT. Its protein is CASSSRRDTSSGNTIYF.

V usage is TRBV4-1 and J usage is TRBJ2-1, with unresolved D. The CDR3 consists of 14 residues. V was pared by 0 bases and J by 8 bases, with 11 bases between. CDR1 and CDR2 from the germline V gene are MGHRA and YSYEKL. Here the CDR3 reads CASSQDPDGDEQFF. The CDR3 bases are TGCGCCAGCAGCCAAGATCCCGACGGCGATGAGCAGTTCTTC.

This clonotype was observed a few times. The genes are TRBV7-9 and TRBJ2-7; 14 bases are shared with TRBD2. Trimming cost V 6 bases and J 5 bases; bases outside gene matches: 6. The germline V gene has CDR1 SEHNR and CDR2 FQNEAQ (reference sequence). This CDR3 is built from 15 residues. The CDR3 region is CASSLGTSGSDEQYF. CDR3 DNA sequence: TGTGCCAGCAGTCTCGGGACTAGCGGGAGCGACGAGCAGTACTTC.

V and J are TRBV9 and TRBJ1-5; a weak D match, TRBD1 (5 bases). The CDR3 is 15 residues long. CDR1 and CDR2 from the germline V gene are SGDLS and YYNGEE. Deletions cut 4 bases from V and 7 bases from J, with 18 bases between. CDR3 sequence (DNA): TGTGCCAGCAGCTACTCAGGGAAAGCAAGCCAGCCCCAGCATTTT. The encoded protein is CASSYSGKASQPQHF.

This clonotype occurred many times. The chain links TRBV6-2 or TRBV6-3 to TRBJ1-5, with D possibly being TRBD1 (5 bases). Germline V gene data show CDR1 as MNHEY and CDR2 as SVGEGT. Trimming took off 2 bases at V and 1 base at J, with 12 bases between the two ends. CDR3 length: 16 amino acids. This chain's CDR3 is CASSYRGVVSNQPQHF. The CDR3 DNA sequence: TGTGCCAGCAGTTACCGAGGGGTGGTGAGCAATCAGCCCCAGCATTTT.

This clonotype was seen repeatedly, ten times or more. The rearrangement joins TRBV11-2 to TRBJ2-7, with 7 bases fitting TRBD1. The CDR3 covers 13 residues. Germline CDR1 and CDR2: SGHAT and FQNNGV. V gave up 4 bases and J gave up 6 bases; unmatched junction bases: 6. The CDR3 DNA sequence: TGTGCCAGCAGCTCCCGACAGGGTTCCGAGCAGTACTTC. It specifies CASSSRQGSEQYF.

The chain employs TRBV5-1 and TRBJ2-3, with D perhaps TRBD1 or TRBD2 (5 bases each). V was clipped by 4 bases and J by 5 bases, with 23 bases between them. This CDR3 contains 17 residues. From germline, CDR1 is SGHRS and CDR2 YFSETQ. The DNA for the CDR3 is TGCGCCAGCAGCACTGGGACGAATTCATTTGGTGGAGATACGCAGTATTTT. Translation gives CASSTGTNSFGGDTQYF.

This clonotype appeared a few times. The chain has TRBV5-8 and TRBJ1-1; D remains ambiguous. CDR1 and CDR2 (germline): SGHTS, YDEGEE. V dropped 3 bases and J dropped 1 base, with 4 bases sitting between them. CDR3 length: 12 residues. For the CDR3, the DNA is TGTGCCAGCAGCTACCCGAACACTGAAGCTTTCTTT. Amino acid sequence: CASSYPNTEAFF.

At least ten counts were recorded for this clonotype. This chain links TRBV27 with TRBJ2-7; 7 nucleotides line up with TRBD1. V was clipped by 6 bases and J by 12 bases; unmatched bases: 23. This CDR3 has 16 residues. From germline, CDR1 is MNHEY and CDR2 SMNVEV (reference sequence). Here the CDR3 DNA reads TGTGCCAGCAGACCCAGACCGGGACAGACCTCAGATTGGACGTACTTC. Translating it yields CASRPRPGQTSDWTYF.

On this clonotype itself: A clone one base away is much larger, so this may be a read error. This sequence joins TRBV5-7 and TRBJ2-5, with a weak D call TRBD2 (5 bases). TRBV5-7 is recorded as an ORF, its role being uncertain. Trimming took off 0 bases at V and 2 bases at J, with 11 bases between the two ends. The CDR3 is made up of 15 amino acids. The CDR3 loop reads CASSLGGIAQETQYF. The CDR3 DNA sequence: TGTGCCAGCAGCTTGGGAGGGATAGCACAAGAGACCCAGTACTTC.

This clonotype was counted ten times or more. The genes are TRBV6-6 and TRBJ1-2; a weak D match, TRBD1 (6 bases). Trimming left V 4 bases short and J 4 bases short, with 13 bases between. There are 14 residues in the CDR3. CDR1 is MNHNY and CDR2 is SVGAGI in the germline V gene (reference sequence). The CDR3 reads CASSWQGIFYGYTF. The CDR3 nucleotides are TGTGCCAGCAGTTGGCAGGGGATATTCTATGGCTACACCTTC.

This clonotype was seen a few times. The chain recombines TRBV24-1 with TRBJ2-2; possible D gene TRBD2, 5 bases. The germline V gene has CDR1 KGHDR and CDR2 SFDVKD. V shed 4 bases and J shed 6 bases, with 11 bases lying between them. This CDR3 has 14 amino acids. The chain's CDR3 is CATSDIGSAGELFF. DNA of the CDR3: TGTGCCACCAGTGACATTGGGAGCGCCGGGGAGCTGTTTTTT.

This clonotype has a count of ten or more. This chain links TRBV20-1 with TRBJ2-5; TRBD2 is a possible D gene (5 bases). V was clipped by 6 bases and J by 0 bases, with 17 bases between them. The length of the CDR3 is 15 residues. Germline V gives CDR1 DFQATT, CDR2 SNEGSKA (reference sequence). The DNA for the CDR3 is TGCAGTGCCCACCTTCAATCCGGGGACCAAGAGACCCAGTACTTC. Amino acids: CSAHLQSGDQETQYF.

The gene calls are TRBV12-3 or TRBV12-4 and TRBJ2-5; TRBD1 matches at 7 bases. V shed 5 bases, J shed 5 bases, and the junction held 5 bases outside the gene matches. The CDR3 has 13 amino acids. The CDR3 loop is CASSPTGLETQYF. As DNA, the CDR3 is TGTGCCAGCAGTCCGACAGGGTTGGAGACCCAGTACTTC.

The rearrangement links TRBV20-1 to TRBJ2-3, with unresolved D. With 6 bases removed from V and 0 bases from J, the gap between germline ends came to 10 bases. Germline values: CDR1 DFQATT, CDR2 SNEGSKA (reference sequence). This CDR3 region has 13 residues. This CDR3 reads CSAEPSSTDTQYF. The CDR3 nucleotides read TGCAGTGCGGAACCCTCGAGCACAGATACGCAGTATTTT.

This clonotype was counted at least ten times. This chain uses TRBV30 with TRBJ2-5; possible D gene TRBD2, 5 bases. The germline V and J ends were trimmed by 5 bases and 2 bases, with 9 bases remaining between them. Germline CDR1 reads GTSNPN; CDR2 reads SVGIG (reference sequence). CDR3 length: 12 residues. The CDR3 spells CAWRGEQETQYF. The CDR3, as DNA: TGTGCCTGGCGGGGTGAGCAAGAGACCCAGTACTTC. Together with reference TRBV30 and TRBJ2-5, the CDR3 gives the full variable domain: SQTIHQWPATLVQPVGSPLSLECTVEGTSNPNLYWYRQAAGRGLQLLFYSVGIGQISSEVPQNLSASRPQDRQFILSSKKLLLSDSGFYLCAWRGEQETQYFGPGTRLLVL.

This clonotype turned up a few times. The chain carries TRBV28 and TRBJ2-1, with 8 nucleotides matching TRBD2. In germline, CDR1 is MDHEN, CDR2 SYDVKM. The J segment lost 1 base and the V segment lost 2 bases, leaving 4 bases of the junction unmatched. The CDR3 extends over 16 amino acids. CDR3 nucleotide sequence: TGTGCCAGCAGTTTAGTGGCGGGGGGATCCTACAATGAGCAGTTCTTC. Its translation: CASSLVAGGSYNEQFF.

This clonotype was seen at least ten times. This sequence joins TRBV5-6 and TRBJ1-5, with D unclear. Germline CDR1 is SGHDT and CDR2 is YYEEEE. The CDR3 has 13 amino acids. Trimming stripped 4 bases from V and 2 bases from J, with 7 bases between. CDR3 nucleotide sequence: TGTGCCAGCAGCATAAGAGGCAATCAGCCCCAGCATTTT. Protein: CASSIRGNQPQHF.

The CDR3 sequence: CASSTQGWAIEGYTF. The CDR3 DNA reads TGTGCCAGCAGTACACAGGGTTGGGCTATTGAAGGCTACACCTTC. The rearrangement joins TRBV6-5 to TRBJ1-2; D perhaps matches TRBD1 (6 bases). Trimming removed 5 bases from V and 8 bases from J, with 21 bases in between. Germline CDR1 MNHEY, CDR2 SVGAGI. CDR3 length: 15 amino acids.